Sequencing of this T cell receptor beta chain was carried out in a study of molecular identifiers for immune sequencing clone quantification. About the study: Replicate RNA came from around 18,000 or 91,000 naive CD8 cells and was split five ways, and four parts were sequenced.

The CDR3 contains 15 residues. Germline-derived CDR1 and CDR2 are MDHEN and SYDVKM. Between the trimmed V and J ends, which lost 1 base and 4 bases, there was a span of 13 bases. Sorted cells numbering about 19,000 to 1,000,000, with 10%, 30% or 50% RNA, yielded the naive CD8 libraries. TCRdb recomputed calls from the PCR reads with MiXCR, one row per CDR3 protein. Of 300,000 to 350,000 distinct CDR3 sequences listed, around 21% are singletons. The sample taken for sequencing was naive CD8+ T cells from blood, with Jurkat cell RNA spiked in. The subset was: FACS-sorted CD8+CD4-CCR7+CD45RA+ naive T cells. This TCR came from a human donor in good health. Some libraries in this study had Jurkat cell RNA spiked in. This chain uses TRBV28 with TRBJ1-1; tentative D call: TRBD1 (6 bases). In nucleotides, the CDR3 is TGTGCCAGCAGTTTATACGGGGGCCATGGCACTGAAGCTTTCTTT. Its protein product is CASSLYGGHGTEAFF.